The source of this T cell receptor beta chain is a study of cytomegalovirus exposure and HLA in healthy donors. The germline V gene encodes CDR1 SGHDT and CDR2 YYEEEE. Losses at the gene ends were 3 bases for V and 2 bases for J; bases not matched to a gene: 5. There are 15 residues in the CDR3. 13 Jbeta primers and 60 Vbeta primers were used for the PCR. The table came from immunoSEQ multiplex PCR; TCRdb's copy has only in-frame clones and leaves some out. The sample has some 120,000 clones, roughly 80% seen once. The sample consisted of PBMCs. The V gene is TRBV5-6, the J gene TRBJ2-5, with 9 positions matching TRBD2. This TCR came from a man younger than 30 in good health and CMV-seronegative. In nucleotides, the CDR3 is TGTGCCAGCAGCTCACCGACTAGCGGACAAGAGACCCAGTACTTC. Translation gives CASSSPTSGQETQYF. The entire variable domain, with the rest obtained from reference TRBV5-6 and TRBJ2-5, is as follows: DAGVTQSPTHLIKTRGQQVTLRCSPKSGHDTVSWYQQALGQGPQFIFQYYEEEERQRGNFPDRFSGHQFPNYSSELNVNALLLGDSALYLCASSSPTSGQETQYFGPGTRLLVL.